The clone carrying this T cell receptor (beta chain) was observed at least ten times. The data stem from a study of CD8+CD57+ T cells in acquired aplastic anemia. Study overall: Roughly 3.2 ug was the average amount of DNA from sorted CD4+ and CD8+ cells.

The germline V gene encodes CDR1 SEHNR and CDR2 FQNEAQ (reference sequence). V was clipped by 2 bases and J by 8 bases, with 9 bases between them. The CDR3 sequence is 12 residues long. Researchers used genomic DNA as the template to profile TCR beta VDJ and CDR3. MiXCR, run by TCRdb on the reads, gives a single entry per CDR3 protein. This table has 110,000 or so distinct CDR3 sequences, around 53% appearing once. The rearrangement links TRBV7-9 to TRBJ1-2, with D hard to call. The receptor comes from a human donor in good health, serving as a control. Sample: sorted CD4+, CD8+, or CD8+CD57+ T cells (not recorded which) from PBMCs. This CDR3 is CASSLLEEGYTF. The DNA of the CDR3 is TGTGCCAGCAGCTTACTGGAAGAAGGCTACACCTTC.